This entry features one TCR beta chain sequence. The data originate from a study of T cell responses to AZD1222 COVID-19 vaccine. The protocol was immunoSEQ multiplex PCR, while the TCRdb copy is restricted to in-frame clones and leaves out a portion. The sample shows approximately 84,000 clones, 80% to 90% of them seen only once. Germline CDR1 reads LNHDA; CDR2 reads SQIVND (reference sequence). V gave up 7 bases and J gave up 6 bases; unmatched junction bases: 11. The CDR3 totals 14 residues. The TCR sequence derives from an adult who received the AZD1222 COVID-19 vaccine. This specimen consisted of peripheral blood, obtained 28 days after the second AZD1222 dose. The chain joins TRBV19 to TRBJ1-2, with 7 bases aligning to TRBD1. Here the CDR3 reads CASKSTGEVHGYTF. The CDR3 DNA sequence: TGTGCCAGTAAATCTACAGGGGAGGTTCATGGCTACACCTTC.